This T cell receptor (beta chain) stems from a study of T-cell memory formation after mild COVID-19 (dated by TCRdb to the early 2020s). The study in broad terms: TCR sequence clusters from the two donors were largely donor specific. In a couple of donors, T-cell clones that expanded and contracted after mild COVID-19 were followed by sequencing TCRalpha and TCRbeta repertoires longitudinally. The cohort comprised two young, previously healthy adult volunteers, one female and one male. The paper as a whole reports these results and caveats: Whether the second-wave clones peaking on day 37 were SARS-CoV-2 specific was not confirmed. The detection of some responding clones in pre-infection memory suggests that pre-existing cross-reactive memory T cells joined the SARS-CoV-2 response. Contracting CD4+ clones were found mainly in CM and EM memory subsets, while CD8+ clones were enriched in EMRA. The study covered only a couple of mild cases, and larger cohorts including severe cases with pre-infection samples were considered necessary. From day 15 to 85, contracting clones showed balanced CD4/CD8 phenotypes, whereas a second wave of clones that expanded from day 15 to 37 leaned towards CD4+.

PBMCs were isolated by Ficoll-Paque density gradient centrifugation. The data were produced on an Illumina NovaSeq 6000. cDNA libraries for TCRalpha and TCRbeta were prepared by 5'RACE using constant-segment primers, with sample barcodes and unique molecular identifiers added. RNA was extracted from every sample with Trizol reagent. Amplification of the libraries took two PCR steps, and the second step added a second sample barcode plus Illumina TruSeq adapters. Sequencing of the libraries was done on an Illumina NovaSeq, producing 2 x 150 bp paired-end reads. Per the source publication's procedure: Reads were demultiplexed and collapsed into UMI-guided consensus sequences with migec v1.2.7. Using mixcr v2.1.11, UMI consensuses were aligned to TRA and TRB V and J templates and then assembled into clonotypes. A clonotype was counted as expanded or contracted only when both edgeR and NoisET called the clonotype significant, with the noise models trained on biological replicates. For edgeR calls, the thresholds were a false discovery rate-adjusted p below 0.01 and a log2 fold-change of 1. As an exploratory analysis of dynamics, PCA with hierarchical clustering was applied to max-normalized trajectories of the 1000 most abundant clonotypes. Separately sequenced CD4+ and CD8+ repertoires were used to assign a CD4 or CD8 phenotype to each responding clone. TCRdb applied fastp at Q25 and MiXCR to the public reads, then kept only in-frame beta chains. Rows are unified per CDR3 protein, each entry keeping the most common DNA and genes. These V and J calls originate from TCRdb's pipeline instead of the authors' own analysis. A total of 350,000 to 400,000 distinct CDR3 sequences appear in this sample, roughly 21% of them only once. The ten largest clones add up to about an eighth of the sample.

This clonotype was detected only a few times. The specificity of this receptor is unknown. No much larger clone exists at a distance of one base, and base qualities are not known. V is reduced by 0 bases and J by 4 bases, leaving a spacing of 12 bases between them. From its cysteine to its phenylalanine, the CDR3 spans 16 amino acids. The retained sequence is limited to the CDR3, 48 bases, with the frame set at the first base. Per the germline V gene (reference sequence), LGHDT is the CDR1 and YNNKEL is the CDR2. This sequence originates from an adult woman who had mild COVID-19 (a few samples of this study predate the infection). The sample titles of this study are shuffled in the database, so cell type and time point are left out; the donor was told from shared clones. Rearrangement joined TRBV3-1 to TRBJ1-4, with the identity of the D gene unclear. The sequencing sample was made of PBMCs or a T cell subset sorted from them (not recorded which). The nucleotides are TGTGCCAGCAGCCAAGAGAGAACAGCCCTTAATGAAAAACTGTTTTTT. It codes for CASSQERTALNEKLFF. Reference TRBV3-1 and TRBJ1-4 proteins supply the regions before and after the CDR3; the full variable domain is: DTAVSQTPKYLVTQMGNDKSIKCEQNLGHDTMYWYKQDSKKFLKIMFSYNNKELIINETVPNRFSPKSPDKAHLNLHINSLELGDSAVYFCASSQERTALNEKLFFGSGTQLSVL.